The clone carrying this TCR beta chain occurred many times. This entry comes from a study of T-cell reconstitution after alpha-beta-depleted transplantation in children. The library targeted TCRbeta and was prepared with unique molecular identifiers. TCRdb re-called the PCR reads with MiXCR, one entry per CDR3 protein. This sample has 490,000 or so distinct CDR3 sequences, with about an eighth found just once. The receptor comes from a human donor who donated a stem cell graft to a child with combined immunodeficiency. The material was PBMCs from the stem cell graft donor, obtained from the stem cell graft.

The CDR3 loop reads CASSVSRESYEQYF. The CDR3 DNA reads as TGTGCCAGCAGCGTATCGCGGGAGTCCTACGAGCAGTACTTC. V gene TRBV9 combines with J gene TRBJ2-7; 7 positions match TRBD2. CDR3 length equals 14 residues. With 1 base clipped from V and 1 base from J, the junction kept 2 bases outside the gene matches. Germline CDR1 is SGDLS and CDR2 is YYNGEE.